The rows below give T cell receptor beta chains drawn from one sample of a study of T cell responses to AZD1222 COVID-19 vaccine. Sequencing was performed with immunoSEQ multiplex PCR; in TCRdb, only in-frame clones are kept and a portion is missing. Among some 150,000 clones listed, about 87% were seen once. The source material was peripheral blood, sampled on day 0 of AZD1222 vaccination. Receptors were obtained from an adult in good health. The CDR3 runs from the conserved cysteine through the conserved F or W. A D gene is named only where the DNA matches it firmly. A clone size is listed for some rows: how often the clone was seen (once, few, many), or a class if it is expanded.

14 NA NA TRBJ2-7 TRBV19 CASSLGDLLDEQYF TGTGCCAGTAGTCTAGGGGACCTGCTGGACGAGCAGTACTTC
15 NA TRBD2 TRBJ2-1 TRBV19 CASGTSGNPYNEQFF TGTGCCAGTGGGACTAGCGGGAACCCCTACAATGAGCAGTTCTTC
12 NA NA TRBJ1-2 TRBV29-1 CSAPLGDYGYTF TGCAGCGCCCCCCTGGGAGACTATGGCTACACCTTC
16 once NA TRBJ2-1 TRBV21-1 CASSRPSGSSRDEQFF TGTGCCAGCAGCCGGCCTAGCGGCTCCTCGAGGGATGAGCAGTTCTTC
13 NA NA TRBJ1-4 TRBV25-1 CASSEYPDLKLFF TGTGCCAGCAGTGAATATCCGGATCTAAAACTGTTTTTT
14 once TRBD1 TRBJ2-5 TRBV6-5 CAARDRGSGETQYF TGTGCCGCTAGGGACAGGGGATCTGGAGAGACCCAGTACTTC
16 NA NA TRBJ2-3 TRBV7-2 CASSLAQGVMTDTQYF TGTGCCAGCAGCTTAGCCCAGGGCGTCATGACAGATACGCAGTATTTT
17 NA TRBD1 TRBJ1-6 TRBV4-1 CASSPLVTGQGRSPLHF TGCGCCAGCAGCCCCCTCGTGACGGGACAGGGAAGATCACCCCTCCACTTT
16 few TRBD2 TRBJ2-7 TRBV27 CASSLSTSGRMDEQYF TGTGCCAGCAGTTTATCCACTAGCGGGAGGATGGACGAGCAGTACTTC
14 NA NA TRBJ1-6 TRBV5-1 CASRDTLLNSPLHF TGCGCCAGCCGGGACACCCTGTTAAATTCACCCCTCCACTTT
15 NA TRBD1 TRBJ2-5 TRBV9 CASSEQQGKQETQYF TGTGCCAGCAGCGAACAACAGGGGAAACAAGAGACCCAGTACTTC
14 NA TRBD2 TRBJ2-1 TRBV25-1 CASSRLAPYNEQFF TGTGCCAGCAGCAGACTAGCGCCCTACAATGAGCAGTTCTTC
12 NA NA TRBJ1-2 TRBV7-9 CASSAAPEGYTF TGTGCCAGCAGCGCCGCTCCGGAGGGCTACACCTTC
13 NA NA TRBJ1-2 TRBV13 CASSLGLGNGYTF TGTGCCAGCAGCTTAGGCCTAGGGAATGGCTACACCTTC
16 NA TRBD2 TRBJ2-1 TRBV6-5 CASSYLGLAGINEQFF TGTGCCAGCAGTTACCTCGGACTAGCGGGAATCAATGAGCAGTTCTTC
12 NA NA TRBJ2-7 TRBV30 CAWSTGVGEQYF TGTGCCTGGAGTACGGGAGTAGGAGAGCAGTACTTC
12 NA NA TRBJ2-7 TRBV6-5 CASRTAFYEQYF TGTGCCAGCAGGACAGCTTTCTACGAGCAGTACTTC
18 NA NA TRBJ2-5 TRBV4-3 CASSPGLGGPSGLETQYF TGCGCCAGCAGCCCCGGCTTGGGGGGGCCTTCGGGCCTGGAGACCCAGTACTTC
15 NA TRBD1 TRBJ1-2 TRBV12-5 CASGLTGGYNYGYTF TGTGCTAGTGGTTTGACAGGGGGCTATAACTATGGCTACACCTTC
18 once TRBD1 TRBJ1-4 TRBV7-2 CASSLARTGPVTNEKLFF TGTGCCAGCAGCTTAGCGAGGACAGGGCCTGTGACTAATGAAAAACTGTTTTTT